Below are 26 T cell receptor beta chains sequenced from a single sample in a study of a mutant IDH1 vaccine in newly diagnosed glioma (dated by TCRdb to the early 2020s). The sample's time point label is to be understood as: week 23, last vaccination. Every vaccine dose consisted of 300 ug of a 20-mer mutant IDH1 peptide in Montanide, administered subcutaneously together with topical imiquimod. The library was obtained by the immunoSEQ multiplex PCR assay. Held by TCRdb, this immuneACCESS table contains in-frame sequences only and omits some clones. Under half of the omission traces to an unresolved V gene where checked; the cause of the rest is unknown. Recorded for this sample are about 44,000 clones; approximately 90% of them occurred a single time. Of the sample, 3.9% is held by the ten largest clones. These receptors lack a known antigen. The starting material was PBMCs, obtained from a glioma patient whose treatment included an IDH1 peptide vaccine. All receptors derive from a man over 45 with glioma.

This rearrangement joins TRBV5-4 to TRBJ1-6, with D possibly being TRBD1 (5 bases). Germline V gene data show CDR1 as SGHNT and CDR2 as YYREEE (reference sequence). The CDR3 contains 16 residues. V was clipped by 2 bases and J by 7 bases, with 16 bases between them. In DNA, the CDR3 is TGTGCCAGCAGCTTAACCGGGGGAGGGACGAATTCACCCCTCCACTTT. Translated, it gives CASSLTGGGTNSPLHF.

The V and J genes are TRBV5-1 and TRBJ2-7, with a tentative D call TRBD2 (5 bases). Germline loops: CDR1 SGHRS, CDR2 YFSETQ. Trimming removed 6 bases from V and 5 bases from J, with 9 bases in between. The CDR3 length is 11 residues. CDR3: CASNGGNEQYF. In nucleotides, the CDR3 is TGCGCCAGCAACGGAGGCAACGAGCAGTACTTC.

The chain employs TRBV15 and TRBJ1-4, with 8 bases identical to TRBD1. The CDR3 sequence is 16 residues long. Germline V CDR1 and CDR2: LNHNV, YYDKDF (reference sequence). With 1 base clipped from V and 5 bases from J, the junction kept 6 bases outside the gene matches. The CDR3 nucleotides are TGTGCCACCAGCAGAGGGGCCGGGACAGGAAATGAAAAACTGTTTTTT. As protein: CATSRGAGTGNEKLFF.

This chain uses TRBV7-2 with TRBJ1-1; the D gene is possibly TRBD1 (6 bases). There are 14 residues in the CDR3. Deletions cut 6 bases from V and 1 base from J, with 12 bases between. Germline values: CDR1 SGHTA, CDR2 FQGNSA. The CDR3 loop reads CASRGAYRNTEAFF. The CDR3 DNA follows: TGTGCCAGCAGGGGGGCTTATAGGAACACTGAAGCTTTCTTT.

The chain carries TRBV5-1 and TRBJ2-7; tentatively, D is TRBD1 or TRBD2 (7 bases each). Between the trimmed V and J ends, which lost 0 bases and 9 bases, there was a span of 22 bases. This CDR3 spans 16 amino acids. Germline V gives CDR1 SGHRS, CDR2 YFSETQ. In DNA, the CDR3 is TGCGCCAGCAGCTTGGCCGGGGGAGGGGGCCAGGTTGGGCAGTACTTC. Protein: CASSLAGGGGQVGQYF.

This chain joins TRBV6-1 and TRBJ1-5; D gene unclear. V lost 2 bases to trimming and J lost 0 bases, with 8 bases between them. Germline loops: CDR1 MNHNS, CDR2 SASEGT. The CDR3 covers 15 residues. Written as DNA, the CDR3 is TGTGCCAGCAGTGAACGGGCCCGTAGCAATCAGCCCCAGCATTTT. Translated: CASSERARSNQPQHF.

V is TRBV25-1 and J is TRBJ2-7, with 9 bases aligning to TRBD2. This CDR3 has 14 residues. CDR1 and CDR2 from the germline V gene are MGHDK and SYGVNS. The V and J ends lost 6 bases and 6 bases, in that order; junction bases with no gene match: 9. CDR3 loop: CASRLAGALGEQYF. In DNA, the CDR3 is TGTGCCAGCAGATTAGCGGGAGCGTTGGGCGAGCAGTACTTC.

This chain uses TRBV5-1 with TRBJ2-7; 8 bases align to TRBD1. Germline V gene lookup returns CDR1 SGHRS and CDR2 YFSETQ. CDR3 length equals 14 residues. V lost 2 bases and J lost 5; bases outside the gene matches: 6. This CDR3 reads CASSFRDRNDEQYF. CDR3 nucleotides: TGCGCCAGCAGCTTCCGGGACAGGAATGACGAGCAGTACTTC. The full variable domain, completed using reference TRBV5-1 and TRBJ2-7, is KAGVTQTPRYLIKTRGQQVTLSCSPISGHRSVSWYQQTPGQGLQFLFEYFSETQRNKGNFPGRFSGRQFSNSRSEMNVSTLELGDSALYLCASSFRDRNDEQYFGPGTRLTVT.

The J gene is TRBJ2-1, the V gene TRBV6-6; D is perhaps TRBD1 (6 bases). The germline gives CDR1 MNHNY, CDR2 SVGAGI (reference sequence). The V gene lost 2 bases and the J gene lost 6 bases, with 17 bases spanning the gap. This CDR3 spans 16 amino acids. The CDR3 DNA follows: TGTGCCAGCAGTTACATCGGCAGGGGTGTTCTCAATGAGCAGTTCTTC. Translating it yields CASSYIGRGVLNEQFF.

This clone was seen just once. V gene TRBV9 combines with J gene TRBJ2-5; TRBD2 aligns across 11 bases. The ends lost 0 bases at V and 5 bases at J; junction bases unmatched: 0. The CDR3 totals 14 residues. Germline V gene data show CDR1 as SGDLS and CDR2 as YYNGEE. The CDR3 coding sequence is TGTGCCAGCAGCGTAGTAGCGGGAGGGGAGACCCAGTACTTC. Encoded protein: CASSVVAGGETQYF.

This rearrangement joins TRBV19 to TRBJ1-1; no definite D call. CDR3 length: 14 residues. V lost 1 base, J lost 4 bases, and 10 bases lay in between. Germline assignment: CDR1 LNHDA and CDR2 SQIVND (reference sequence). CDR3 region: CASSIADRGTEAFF. CDR3 nucleotide sequence: TGTGCCAGTAGTATAGCGGACCGAGGCACTGAAGCTTTCTTT.

V is TRBV6-5 and J is TRBJ2-7, with D unclear. V dropped 4 bases and J dropped 0 bases, with 10 bases sitting between them. This CDR3 is built from 14 residues. Per the germline V gene, CDR1 is MNHEY and CDR2 is SVGAGI. CDR3 bases: TGTGCCAGCAGTTCCTCAAGTAGCTCCTACGAGCAGTACTTC. Translated, it gives CASSSSSSSYEQYF.

The chain employs TRBV2 and TRBJ2-1; a weak D match, TRBD1 (5 bases). Per the germline V gene, CDR1 is SNHLY and CDR2 is FYNNEI. Deletions cut 6 bases from V and 1 base from J, with 16 bases between. The CDR3 is 16 residues long. The CDR3 sequence is CASSLRGRESYNEQFF. DNA for the CDR3: TGTGCCAGCAGCCTCAGAGGCAGGGAATCCTACAATGAGCAGTTCTTC.

The rearrangement links TRBV4-2 to TRBJ1-1; TRBD1 is a possible D gene (5 bases). Trimming took off 4 bases at V and 4 bases at J, with 13 bases between the two ends. This CDR3 spans 14 amino acids. Looked up from germline, CDR1 is LGHNA and CDR2 is YNFKEQ. CDR3 loop: CASSRMSGGTEAFF. The CDR3 nucleotides read TGTGCCAGCAGCCGGATGTCCGGGGGCACTGAAGCTTTCTTT.

V and J are TRBV6-5 and TRBJ2-2, with a possible D match to TRBD1 (7 bases). V was cut by 7 bases and J by 4 bases, with 16 bases left in between. This CDR3 is 15 amino acids long. In germline, CDR1 is MNHEY, CDR2 SVGAGI. CDR3 residues: CASTTGTAGTGELFF. CDR3 sequence (DNA): TGTGCCAGCACCACCGGGACAGCGGGCACCGGGGAGCTGTTTTTT.

The gene calls are TRBV27 and TRBJ2-6; unclear D gene. V was pared by 3 bases and J by 0 bases, with 12 bases between. This CDR3 spans 17 amino acids. Germline-derived CDR1 and CDR2 are MNHEY and SMNVEV (reference sequence). CDR3 nucleotides: TGTGCCAGCAGTTTCATAGAAGTTAGCTCTGGGGCCAACGTCCTGACTTTC. This translates into CASSFIEVSSGANVLTF.

The rearrangement joins TRBV19 to TRBJ1-1; 7 bases agree with TRBD1. Trimming at V came to 4 bases and at J to 6 bases, leaving 8 bases not matched to a gene. Germline CDR1 and CDR2: LNHDA and SQIVND (reference sequence). The CDR3 has 14 residues. The CDR3 sequence: CASSTQTGHAEAFF. CDR3 coding DNA: TGTGCCAGTAGTACCCAGACAGGGCACGCTGAAGCTTTCTTT.

This rearrangement joins TRBV28 to TRBJ1-6, with 12 bases aligning to TRBD1. This CDR3 region has 17 residues. Germline V CDR1 and CDR2: MDHEN, SYDVKM. After removal of 8 bases from V and 4 bases from J, the junction contained 9 bases not matched to a gene. The chain's CDR3 is CASCPGTGGMYNSPLHF. The CDR3 DNA reads TGTGCCAGCTGTCCCGGGACAGGGGGCATGTATAATTCACCCCTCCACTTT.

The genes are TRBV25-1 and TRBJ2-5, with TRBD1 identical over 8 bases. The CDR3 totals 14 residues. J lost 4 bases, V lost 6 bases, and 7 bases had no gene match. CDR1 is MGHDK, CDR2 SYGVNS, per germline. The CDR3 nucleotides are TGTGCCAGCAGCAGGGGGCCGGACCCAGAGACCCAGTACTTC. Its protein is CASSRGPDPETQYF.

A remark on this clone: The junction differs from germline at one of its ends, possibly a read error. This sequence joins TRBV7-7 and TRBJ1-4; D gene uncertain. The length of the CDR3 is 14 residues. Germline V gives CDR1 SSHAT, CDR2 FNYEAQ (reference sequence). CDR3 sequence: CASSPGVRHEKLFF. CDR3 coding DNA: TGTGCTAGCAGCCCCGGTGTGAGGCATGAAAAACTGTTTTTT.

The genes are TRBV9 and TRBJ2-7; 9 bases align to TRBD1. V lost 3 bases, J lost 4 bases, and 5 bases stayed unmatched. CDR1 SGDLS and CDR2 YYNGEE come from the germline V gene. This CDR3 has 14 residues. The CDR3 spells CASSAGQGPYEQYF. The CDR3 DNA is TGTGCCAGCAGCGCGGGACAGGGACCATACGAGCAGTACTTC.

The chain has TRBV14 and TRBJ1-2, with D possibly TRBD1 on 6 matching bases. Trimming took 8 bases from V and 3 from J, leaving 13 bases between them. The CDR3 length is 13 residues. Germline CDR1 reads SGHDN; CDR2 reads FVKESK. The CDR3 loop is CASRPAGDYGYTF. The CDR3 bases are TGTGCCAGCCGGCCTGCAGGGGACTATGGCTACACCTTC.

The chain links TRBV27 to TRBJ2-3, with 8 bases identical to TRBD1. J was trimmed by 4 bases and V by 3 bases; bases with no gene match: 3. Germline-derived CDR1 and CDR2 are MNHEY and SMNVEV (reference sequence). The CDR3 spans 14 residues. The CDR3 reads CASSLDRAADTQYF. The CDR3 bases are TGTGCCAGCAGTTTGGACAGGGCCGCAGATACGCAGTATTTT.

The DNA of the CDR3 is TGTGCCAGCAGCTTAGGGCCCTGGATCCCCGGGGAGCTGTTTTTT. It encodes CASSLGPWIPGELFF. The chain combines TRBV11-2 with TRBJ2-2, with D uncertain. Germline CDR1 and CDR2: SGHAT and FQNNGV. The CDR3 sequence is 15 residues long. V was pared by 1 base and J by 6 bases, with 12 bases between.

The chain recombines TRBV11-1 with TRBJ1-3; D perhaps matches TRBD1 (6 bases). Germline V gene sequence: CDR1 SGHAT, CDR2 FQDESV (reference sequence). The CDR3 has 16 amino acids. V dropped 5 bases and J dropped 0 bases, with 14 bases sitting between them. CDR3 in DNA: TGTGCCAGCAGCGACCGGGGGACACGCTCTGGAAACACCATATATTTT. This translates into CASSDRGTRSGNTIYF.

The chain employs TRBV4-2 and TRBJ2-4; D remains unclear. CDR1 is LGHNA, CDR2 YNFKEQ, per germline. V was clipped by 0 bases and J by 1 base, with 7 bases between them. The CDR3 runs 15 residues. As DNA, the CDR3 is TGTGCCAGCAGCCAAGATGCAGAGGCCAAAAACATTCAGTACTTC. Translated: CASSQDAEAKNIQYF.